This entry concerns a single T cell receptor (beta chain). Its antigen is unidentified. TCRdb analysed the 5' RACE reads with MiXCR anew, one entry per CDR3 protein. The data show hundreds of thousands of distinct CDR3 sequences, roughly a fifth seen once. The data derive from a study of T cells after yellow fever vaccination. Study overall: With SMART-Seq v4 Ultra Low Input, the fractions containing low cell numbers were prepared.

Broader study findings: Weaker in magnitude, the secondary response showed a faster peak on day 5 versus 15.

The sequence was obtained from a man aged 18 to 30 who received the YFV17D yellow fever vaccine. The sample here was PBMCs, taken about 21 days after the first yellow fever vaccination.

CDR3 protein: CASSSRAAGSRTDTQYF. CDR3 in DNA: TGTGCCAGCAGCTCCCGGGCAGCGGGGAGTCGCACAGATACGCAGTATTTT. The chain carries TRBV7-2 and TRBJ2-3; 7 bases agree with TRBD2. With V trimmed by 4 bases and J by 1 base, 11 bases remained unmatched. The germline V gene encodes CDR1 SGHTA and CDR2 FQGNSA. The CDR3 contains 17 residues.